Below, 23 T cell receptor beta chains from the same sample are listed, as sequenced in a study of cytomegalovirus exposure and HLA in healthy donors (dated by TCRdb to about 2017). Libraries were prepared through the immunoSEQ multiplex PCR assay. For the multiplex PCR, a mixture combining 60 forward primers for TCR Vbeta segments and 13 reverse primers for TCR Jbeta segments was used. The table was pulled from immuneACCESS by TCRdb, which kept in-frame rearrangements only. Such tables lose some clones; where checked, under half of the loss comes from unresolved V genes, and the rest has no known cause. In this sample the table shows more than 200,000 clones, 60% to 85% of which occur a single time. The ten largest clones take up roughly a sixth of the sample. Sequencing was done on a sample of PBMCs. The origin of the receptors is a man in his forties in good health and CMV-seronegative.

CDR3 in DNA: TGTGCCAGCAGCCAAGATGGCCCAGGATGGGGCTACACCTTC. It is translated as CASSQDGPGWGYTF. The chain has TRBV14 and TRBJ1-2; D gene unclear. This CDR3 comprises 14 residues. Deletions cut 0 bases from V and 8 bases from J, with 13 bases between. The germline V gene encodes CDR1 SGHDN and CDR2 FVKESK. The whole variable domain, remainder taken from reference TRBV14 and TRBJ1-2, is EAGVTQFPSHSVIEKGQTVTLRCDPISGHDNLYWYRRVMGKEIKFLLHFVKESKQDESGMPNNRFLAERTGGTYSTLKVQPAELEDSGVYFCASSQDGPGWGYTFGSGTRLTVV.

The gene calls are TRBV11-2 and TRBJ2-3; 7 nucleotides match TRBD2. Trimming took 2 bases from V and 1 from J; bases not matched to a gene: 3. Per the germline V gene, CDR1 is SGHAT and CDR2 is FQNNGV. The CDR3 sequence is 15 residues long. The CDR3 loop is CASSLLAGGTDTQYF. DNA for the CDR3: TGTGCCAGCAGCTTATTAGCGGGTGGCACAGATACGCAGTATTTT.

Points on this clone: Within the sample, other DNA sequences also encode this same CDR3. This sequence joins TRBV5-4 and TRBJ1-1; D is possibly TRBD1 (5 bases). Deletions cut 0 bases from V and 5 bases from J, with 8 bases between. This CDR3 has 13 amino acids. The V gene's germline CDR1 is SGHNT and CDR2 YYREEE (reference sequence). CDR3 loop: CASSLAGRTEAFF. The CDR3 nucleotides read TGTGCCAGCAGCTTGGCAGGGAGGACTGAAGCTTTCTTT.

This chain uses TRBV4-2 with TRBJ2-2; no clear D. V shed 2 bases and J shed 4 bases, with 14 bases lying between them. The CDR3 totals 16 residues. Germline V lookup: CDR1 LGHNA, CDR2 YNFKEQ. The CDR3 loop reads CASSQTRQDVTGELFF. In DNA, the CDR3 is TGTGCCAGCAGCCAAACCCGGCAGGATGTCACCGGGGAGCTGTTTTTT.

The chain recombines TRBV14 with TRBJ2-1, with D possibly being TRBD1 (5 bases). Per the germline V gene, CDR1 is SGHDN and CDR2 is FVKESK. The CDR3 loop spans 16 amino acids. V lost 4 bases to trimming and J lost 6 bases, with 19 bases between them. The CDR3 here is CASSLLKADSGNEQFF. DNA of the CDR3: TGTGCCAGCAGCCTCCTTAAGGCAGACAGTGGCAATGAGCAGTTCTTC.

The chain carries TRBV7-9 and TRBJ2-7; D call uncertain. This CDR3 spans 15 amino acids. Germline CDR1 reads SEHNR; CDR2 reads FQNEAQ (reference sequence). Trimming cost V 3 bases and J 6 bases, with 18 bases left between them. This CDR3 is CASSFAAFSGSEQYF. DNA of the CDR3: TGTGCCAGCAGCTTCGCAGCATTTTCCGGGTCCGAGCAGTACTTC.

This chain links TRBV9 with TRBJ2-1, with 8 bases that match TRBD1. CDR1 and CDR2 from the germline V gene are SGDLS and YYNGEE. V lost 2 bases, J lost 4 bases, and 2 bases stayed unmatched. This CDR3 has 14 amino acids. The DNA for the CDR3 is TGTGCCAGCAGCGTCTGGACAGGGTACAATGAGCAGTTCTTC. Amino acids: CASSVWTGYNEQFF.

This chain uses TRBV19 with TRBJ1-1, with TRBD1 as a possible D gene (5 bases). The CDR3 sequence is 13 residues long. Germline CDR1 is LNHDA and CDR2 is SQIVND (reference sequence). V gave up 3 bases and J gave up 3 bases, with 8 bases separating them. The CDR3 is CASSILRDTEAFF. As DNA, the CDR3 is TGTGCCAGTAGTATTCTCAGGGACACTGAAGCTTTCTTT. Drawing the rest from reference TRBV19 and TRBJ1-1, the complete variable domain is DGGITQSPKYLFRKEGQNVTLSCEQNLNHDAMYWYRQDPGQGLRLIYYSQIVNDFQKGDIAEGYSVSREKKESFPLTVTSAQKNPTAFYLCASSILRDTEAFFGQGTRLTVV.

V and J are TRBV5-1 and TRBJ2-7; the D gene is possibly TRBD1 (6 bases). Germline CDR1 reads SGHRS; CDR2 reads YFSETQ. The CDR3 extends over 13 amino acids. Trimming stripped 4 bases from V and 0 bases from J, with 8 bases between. The CDR3 nucleotides are TGCGCCAGCAGCGGGACACCCTCCTACGAGCAGTACTTC. This sequence encodes CASSGTPSYEQYF.

V and J are TRBV27 and TRBJ1-5, with TRBD1 identical over 10 bases. CDR1 is MNHEY and CDR2 is SMNVEV in the germline V gene (reference sequence). V shed 5 bases, J shed 6 bases, and the junction held 7 bases outside the gene matches. This CDR3 spans 15 amino acids. This chain's CDR3 is CASSPGDRGRQPQHF. The CDR3 coding sequence is TGTGCCAGCAGTCCAGGAGACAGGGGGCGTCAGCCCCAGCATTTT.

The J gene is TRBJ2-3, the V gene TRBV4-1; TRBD1 agrees at 7 bases. Germline V CDR1 and CDR2: MGHRA, YSYEKL. The trim removed 5 bases at V and 9 bases at J, leaving 8 bases unmatched. The CDR3 totals 13 residues. CDR3 residues: CASSLNQGETQYF. Written as DNA, the CDR3 is TGCGCCAGCAGCTTAAACCAGGGGGAGACGCAGTATTTT.

The CDR3 spells CASSVTSGTTDTQYF. In DNA, the CDR3 is TGTGCCAGCAGCGTCACTAGCGGGACCACAGATACGCAGTATTTT. The chain couples TRBV9 to TRBJ2-3, with 10 bases matching TRBD2. Germline lookup yields CDR1 SGDLS and CDR2 YYNGEE. The ends lost 2 bases at V and 2 bases at J; junction bases unmatched: 2. The CDR3 length is 15 residues.

The chain combines TRBV14 with TRBJ2-7; TRBD2 might be the D (6 bases). Trimming took off 1 base at V and 13 bases at J, with 17 bases between the two ends. This CDR3 has 13 amino acids. Germline-derived CDR1 and CDR2 are SGHDN and FVKESK. CDR3 DNA sequence: TGTGCCAGCAGCCAAGGGGGTAGGAGGGCGACTTACTTC. Its translation: CASSQGGRRATYF. Full variable domain (missing parts from reference TRBV14 and TRBJ2-7): EAGVTQFPSHSVIEKGQTVTLRCDPISGHDNLYWYRRVMGKEIKFLLHFVKESKQDESGMPNNRFLAERTGGTYSTLKVQPAELEDSGVYFCASSQGGRRATYFGPGTRLTVT.

This chain uses TRBV18 with TRBJ2-1; the match to TRBD1 covers 8 bases. Germline assignment: CDR1 KGHSH and CDR2 LQKENI. The CDR3 has 14 amino acids. Trimming cost V 4 bases and J 6 bases; bases outside gene matches: 5. CDR3 amino acids: CASSLRTGGNEQFF. CDR3 DNA sequence: TGTGCCAGCTCACTCCGAACAGGGGGCAATGAGCAGTTCTTC.

This chain joins TRBV6-1 and TRBJ2-3; tentatively, D is TRBD1 (5 bases). Per the germline V gene, CDR1 is MNHNS and CDR2 is SASEGT. The CDR3 is 13 amino acids. The germline V and J ends were trimmed by 7 bases and 6 bases, with 14 bases remaining between them. The CDR3 protein is CASMGLPGDTQYF. DNA for the CDR3: TGTGCCAGCATGGGGCTCCCTGGGGATACGCAGTATTTT.

This rearrangement joins TRBV5-6 to TRBJ1-1; 12 bases fit TRBD1. With 6 bases clipped from V and 10 bases from J, the junction kept 13 bases outside the gene matches. CDR1 is SGHDT, CDR2 YYEEEE, per germline. The CDR3 is 15 residues long. This CDR3 reads CASTPGTGQGAGAFF. As DNA, the CDR3 is TGTGCCAGCACCCCGGGCACGGGACAGGGGGCTGGAGCTTTCTTT. The full variable domain, in which reference TRBV5-6 and TRBJ1-1 provide the parts outside the CDR3, is DAGVTQSPTHLIKTRGQQVTLRCSPKSGHDTVSWYQQALGQGPQFIFQYYEEEERQRGNFPDRFSGHQFPNYSSELNVNALLLGDSALYLCASTPGTGQGAGAFFGQGTRLTVV.

This sequence joins TRBV6-4 and TRBJ2-1; weak D call: TRBD2 (5 bases). The CDR3 loop spans 15 amino acids. CDR1 is MRHNA and CDR2 is SNTAGT in the germline V gene. V shed 4 bases and J shed 2 bases, with 12 bases lying between them. Here the CDR3 DNA reads TGTGCCAGCAGTGTAAGTGGAGGTCCCTACAATGAGCAGTTCTTC. Its protein is CASSVSGGPYNEQFF.

This chain links TRBV4-1 with TRBJ2-1, with 10 bases aligning to TRBD2. V lost 3 bases to trimming and J lost 2 bases; unmatched junction nucleotides: 4. The germline CDR1 and CDR2 sequences are MGHRA and YSYEKL. This CDR3 is 16 amino acids long. This CDR3 is CASSHLGLAAYNEQFF. CDR3 in DNA: TGCGCCAGCAGCCATTTAGGACTAGCGGCCTACAATGAGCAGTTCTTC.

The chain uses TRBV7-8 and TRBJ1-4; weak D call: TRBD1 (5 bases). The CDR3 is 14 residues long. Germline V gene sequence: CDR1 SGHVS, CDR2 FQNEAQ. Trimming pared 5 bases from V and 8 bases from J, leaving 15 bases between. The CDR3 region is CASSQQVVGEKLFF. Written as DNA, the CDR3 is TGTGCCAGCAGCCAACAGGTGGTAGGGGAAAAACTGTTTTTT.

The V call is TRBV11-2, the J call TRBJ2-5, with 8 bases that match TRBD1. Germline trimming cut 4 bases from V and 4 bases from J; bases unmatched to any gene: 5. CDR1 is SGHAT and CDR2 is FQNNGV in the germline V gene. The CDR3 consists of 14 residues. CDR3 protein: CASSSGQGGETQYF. CDR3 coding DNA: TGTGCCAGCAGCTCCGGACAGGGCGGAGAGACCCAGTACTTC.

This chain joins TRBV7-6 and TRBJ1-1; perhaps TRBD1 as D (6 bases). The CDR3 covers 20 residues. The germline V gene encodes CDR1 SGHVS and CDR2 FNYEAQ. Deletions cut 0 bases from V and 5 bases from J, with 28 bases between. In DNA form, the CDR3 reads TGTGCCAGCAGCTTAGCGGGGCGGTGGATCGAGGGGGGGCGGAGGACTGAAGCTTTCTTT. Translation gives CASSLAGRWIEGGRRTEAFF.

The V call is TRBV11-2, the J call TRBJ2-1, with D unclear. CDR3 size: 13 residues. The germline gives CDR1 SGHAT, CDR2 FQNNGV. V lost 5 bases to trimming and J lost 10 bases, with 15 bases between them. The CDR3 region is CASSGPGSVEQFF. The CDR3 region has the DNA TGTGCCAGCAGCGGCCCCGGGTCCGTGGAGCAGTTCTTC.

The table lists this clone with a few counts. The J gene is TRBJ2-6, the V gene TRBV7-9; D not certain. The CDR3 is 16 amino acids. Germline CDR1 SEHNR, CDR2 FQNEAQ (reference sequence). V was cut by 5 bases and J by 2 bases, with 13 bases left in between. The CDR3 nucleotides read TGTGCCAGCAGCCGAAAATTGAGTGCTGGGGCCAACGTCCTGACTTTC. Protein product: CASSRKLSAGANVLTF.